The 9 T cell receptor beta chains below all came from one sample that was sequenced in a study of human T cells and chemical hapten exposure. Using its own MiXCR run on the RACE reads, TCRdb lists one record per CDR3 protein. Of around 110,000 distinct CDR3 sequences listed, 9.5% to 13% are singletons. Time point reported: patch test 1, 2 weeks after DPC sensitization. Treatment given: therapeutic diphenylcyclopropenone sensitization with weekly scalp DPC. Sequencing was performed on whole blood, taken in connection with sensitization to the hapten diphenylcyclopropenone (DPC). These receptors all come from a woman aged 50 to 65 with alopecia areata. Some clones in this sample may be carry-over from other donors' samples.

The CDR3 is CSYLPITSPQETQYF. CDR3 sequence (DNA): TGCAGCTATCTCCCCATTACTAGTCCGCAAGAGACCCAGTACTTC. This sequence joins TRBV29-1 and TRBJ2-5; weak D call: TRBD2 (5 bases). CDR3 length: 15 amino acids. Trimming left V 8 bases short and J 2 bases short, with 21 bases between. Germline loops: CDR1 SQVTM, CDR2 ANQGSEA.

In its sample, this clonotype was seen many times. The CDR3 coding sequence is TGTGCCAGCACCTTTCGGGACGGAGAAAAACTGTTTTTT. It is translated as CASTFRDGEKLFF. V usage is TRBV6-5 and J usage is TRBJ1-4, with D maybe TRBD1 (5 bases). V lost 7 bases to trimming and J lost 8 bases, with 14 bases between them. The germline V gene encodes CDR1 MNHEY and CDR2 SVGAGI. CDR3 length: 13 amino acids.

The J gene is TRBJ1-1, the V gene TRBV10-2; D remains ambiguous. Looked up from germline, CDR1 is WSHSY and CDR2 is SAAADI. The V end was cut by 3 bases, the J end by 4 bases, with 12 bases between. The CDR3 covers 14 residues. The CDR3 nucleotides are TGCGCCAGCAGTGACCCCGTTCTGGGCACTGAAGCTTTCTTT. Its protein product is CASSDPVLGTEAFF.

The chain employs TRBV6-5 and TRBJ1-4, with 9 positions matching TRBD1. Germline CDR1 and CDR2: MNHEY and SVGAGI. The CDR3 length is 17 residues. J lost 8 bases, V lost 2 bases, and 12 bases had no gene match. Written as DNA, the CDR3 is TGTGCCAGCAGTTACCAGGGACAGGGAAACTTGGGGGAAAAACTGTTTTTT. Translated, it gives CASSYQGQGNLGEKLFF.

Note on this clonotype: At one of its ends the junction is not consistent with the germline gene, which may arise from a read error. This chain links TRBV5-1 with TRBJ2-3, with 9 bases aligning to TRBD1. Germline loops: CDR1 SGHRS, CDR2 YFSETQ. This CDR3 comprises 18 residues. The DNA for the CDR3 is TGCGCCAGCAGATTGGACAGGGGCCGAACCATACCCACAGATACGCAGTATTTT. Translated, it gives CASRLDRGRTIPTDTQYF.

This clonotype was found many times. The rearrangement joins TRBV18 to TRBJ1-2; 11 bases match TRBD1. This CDR3 comprises 14 residues. The junction had 0 bases not matched to a gene; V was cut back by 3 bases and J by 3 bases. Germline CDR1 is KGHSH and CDR2 is LQKENI. The CDR3: CASSPGQGDYGYTF. CDR3 DNA: TGTGCCAGCTCACCGGGACAGGGGGACTATGGCTACACCTTC.

This clonotype was counted only a few times. This sequence joins TRBV6-1 and TRBJ2-2, with D hard to call. The CDR3 is 14 residues long. Germline V gene sequence: CDR1 MNHNS, CDR2 SASEGT. The V end was cut by 3 bases, the J end by 3 bases, with 8 bases between. CDR3 in DNA: TGTGCCAGCAGTGATTTGATCGACACCGGGGAGCTGTTTTTT. Translating it yields CASSDLIDTGELFF.

This clonotype was counted a few times. The rearrangement links TRBV4-3 to TRBJ2-7; maybe TRBD2 (5 bases). This CDR3 has 15 residues. V was trimmed by 0 bases and J by 3 bases, leaving 12 bases between them. Germline values: CDR1 LGHNA, CDR2 YSLEER. DNA of the CDR3: TGCGCCAGCAGCCAAGATAGAGGGTATCTCTACGAGCAGTACTTC. This codes for CASSQDRGYLYEQYF.

This clonotype was observed many times. This chain joins TRBV11-2 and TRBJ1-1; no clear D gene. Germline lookup yields CDR1 SGHAT and CDR2 FQNNGV. The CDR3 covers 15 residues. The V end was cut by 3 bases, the J end by 0 bases, with 11 bases between. In DNA form, the CDR3 reads TGTGCCAGCAGCTTCGGTGAGGGATTGAACACTGAAGCTTTCTTT. This gives the protein CASSFGEGLNTEAFF.